This T cell receptor beta chain was captured by sequencing in a study of blood T cell repertoires in COVID-19. Study background: Samples came from the United States, Italy and Spain, spanning acute and convalescent COVID-19. T cells, B-cell-depleted T cells, or PBMCs supplied cDNA or gDNA.

Per germline, CDR1 MDHEN and CDR2 SYDVKM. The V end lost 3 bases, the J end lost 8 bases, and 10 bases lay between the germline ends. This CDR3 comprises 12 residues. Per the study methods: Nucleated cell counts were estimated from reference gene primer amplification. Profiled with immunoSEQ multiplex PCR; TCRdb holds only in-frame clones, not every one. The D gene and trimming were derived from the DNA, and the V and J assignments and clone size from that table. The repertoire has approximately 49,000 clones, 75% to 90% of them found once; the top ten carry over 12%. The chain employs TRBV28 and TRBJ1-2; D unclear. This TCR was recovered from a human donor with acute or convalescent COVID-19. The donor label of this sample is uncertain. Sequencing was carried out using peripheral blood. CDR3 DNA sequence: TGTGCCAGCAGTTTGGCACTCGGGGGCTACACCTTC. Translated: CASSLALGGYTF.